A single sample is the source of the 22 T cell receptor beta chains below, sequenced in a study of control samples from healthy donors and cancer patients. Sequenced by immunoSEQ multiplex PCR; TCRdb stores in-frame clones only, minus some. Of 150,000 to 200,000 clones listed, around nine tenths are singletons. Specimen: blood. The source of these receptors is a man younger than 40 in good health.

This chain joins TRBV7-9 and TRBJ2-5; no definite D call. In germline, CDR1 is SEHNR, CDR2 FQNEAQ (reference sequence). The CDR3 is 14 amino acids. V lost 5 bases and J lost 2, with 12 bases in between. The CDR3 protein is CASSPVYGQETQYF. CDR3 sequence (DNA): TGTGCCAGCAGCCCCGTTTATGGGCAAGAGACCCAGTACTTC.

The rearrangement links TRBV29-1 to TRBJ2-3; D unresolved. V lost 4 bases and J lost 2, with 10 bases in between. Germline V gene lookup returns CDR1 SQVTM and CDR2 ANQGSEA. The CDR3 totals 13 residues. CDR3 nucleotide sequence: TGCAGCGTTGCCGGAACCTCCACAGATACGCAGTATTTT. This gives the protein CSVAGTSTDTQYF.

The rearrangement uses TRBV2 and TRBJ1-6, with unresolved D. Trimming shortened V by 6 bases and J by 7 bases, and 13 bases separated the two germline ends. This CDR3 region has 14 residues. Germline V gene sequence: CDR1 SNHLY, CDR2 FYNNEI. CDR3 coding DNA: TGTGCCAGCAGAGGGAGCGTCAAGAATTCACCCCTCCACTTT. Its protein is CASRGSVKNSPLHF.

The chain uses TRBV7-7 and TRBJ2-6, with 8 bases lining up with TRBD1. The length of the CDR3 is 16 residues. The V gene's germline CDR1 is SSHAT and CDR2 FNYEAQ (reference sequence). Germline trimming cut 1 base from V and 4 bases from J; bases unmatched to any gene: 3. The CDR3 here is CASSLGRQGGANVLTF. The CDR3, as DNA: TGTGCCAGCAGCTTAGGGCGACAGGGGGGGGCCAACGTCCTGACTTTC.

The chain links TRBV7-8 to TRBJ2-1; TRBD2 matches 10 bases. CDR1 is SGHVS, CDR2 FQNEAQ, per germline. Trimming took 3 bases from V and 4 from J; bases not matched to a gene: 3. This CDR3 region has 15 residues. CDR3: CASSFTSGDYNEQFF. The CDR3 DNA sequence: TGTGCCAGCAGCTTTACTAGCGGGGATTACAATGAGCAGTTCTTC.

The chain joins TRBV3-1 (or the pseudogene TRBV3-2) to TRBJ2-5; D is undetermined. Germline V gene data show CDR1 as LGHDT and CDR2 as YNNKEL (reference sequence). V lost 5 bases, J lost 2 bases, and 9 bases lay in between. The CDR3 loop spans 13 amino acids. The CDR3 protein is CASSEVFQETQYF. The CDR3 region has the DNA TGTGCCAGCAGCGAAGTGTTTCAAGAGACCCAGTACTTC.

The J gene is TRBJ2-7, the V gene TRBV20-1; D uncertain. CDR3 length: 10 residues. Germline V gene lookup returns CDR1 DFQATT and CDR2 SNEGSKA (reference sequence). With 8 bases removed from V and 4 bases from J, the gap between germline ends came to 9 bases. The CDR3, as DNA: TGCAGTATAGACAAGTACGAGCAGTACTTC. Residues: CSIDKYEQYF.

This chain uses TRBV19 with TRBJ1-5; D might be TRBD1 (5 bases). The CDR3 spans 15 residues. Between the trimmed V and J ends, which lost 1 base and 0 bases, there was a span of 7 bases. The germline V gene encodes CDR1 LNHDA and CDR2 SQIVND (reference sequence). The CDR3 DNA follows: TGTGCCAGTAGTATAGGGGGGTATAGCAATCAGCCCCAGCATTTT. It translates to CASSIGGYSNQPQHF.

The J gene is TRBJ1-1, the V gene TRBV28; D remains unclear. V was shortened by 5 bases and J by 4 bases, with 8 bases between the two germline ends. The length of the CDR3 is 12 residues. The V gene's germline CDR1 is MDHEN and CDR2 SYDVKM. As DNA, the CDR3 is TGTGCCAGCAGTACCTGGGGCACTGAAGCTTTCTTT. Amino acid sequence: CASSTWGTEAFF.

The chain is built from TRBV7-9 and TRBJ1-4; the D is unclear. Trimming shortened V by 5 bases and J by 0 bases, and 22 bases separated the two germline ends. The CDR3 has 19 residues. Germline values: CDR1 SEHNR, CDR2 FQNEAQ (reference sequence). This CDR3 is CASSPWRSSLTATNEKLFF. The CDR3 nucleotides are TGTGCCAGCAGCCCTTGGAGGTCGAGCTTGACTGCAACTAATGAAAAACTGTTTTTT.

The J gene is TRBJ1-5, the V gene TRBV5-8; 9 bases line up with TRBD1. CDR3 length: 16 residues. Trimming removed 4 bases from V and 3 bases from J; junction bases left unmatched: 8. Germline CDR1 reads SGHTS; CDR2 reads YDEGEE. CDR3 amino acids: CASSRTGDSVNQPQHF. Written as DNA, the CDR3 is TGTGCCAGCAGCCGGACAGGGGATAGTGTCAATCAGCCCCAGCATTTT.

This rearrangement joins TRBV25-1 to TRBJ1-4; D gene ambiguous. Trimming removed 4 bases at V and 5 bases at J, with 14 bases between. This CDR3 is built from 15 residues. Per germline, CDR1 MGHDK and CDR2 SYGVNS. CDR3 region: CASSVTAPLNEKLFF. The CDR3 DNA is TGTGCCAGCAGTGTCACAGCTCCCCTCAATGAAAAACTGTTTTTT.

The chain joins TRBV2 to TRBJ1-1; no firm D call. The CDR3 spans 11 residues. Per germline, CDR1 SNHLY and CDR2 FYNNEI. The CDR3 spells CYSHMNTEAFF. The CDR3 DNA sequence: TGTTACAGCCACATGAACACTGAAGCTTTCTTT.

V usage is TRBV3-1 (or the pseudogene TRBV3-2) and J usage is TRBJ2-2; D uncertain. CDR3 length: 12 residues. V shed 5 bases and J shed 3 bases, with 4 bases lying between them. Germline CDR1 reads LGHDT; CDR2 reads YNNKEL (reference sequence). CDR3 protein: CASSWDTGELFF. Written as DNA, the CDR3 is TGTGCCAGCAGCTGGGACACCGGGGAGCTGTTTTTT.

V is TRBV5-4 and J is TRBJ1-1, with D tentatively TRBD1 (6 bases). The V and J ends lost 4 bases and 4 bases respectively, with 17 bases between them. Germline assignment: CDR1 SGHNT and CDR2 YYREEE (reference sequence). The CDR3 runs 15 residues. DNA of the CDR3: TGTGCCAGCAGCCTCAGCCGTCTGGGGGCCACTGAAGCTTTCTTT. It specifies CASSLSRLGATEAFF.

The chain is built from TRBV15 and TRBJ1-2, with a possible D match to TRBD1 (6 bases). The V and J ends lost 1 base and 8 bases respectively, with 26 bases between them. The CDR3 totals 18 residues. Germline values: CDR1 LNHNV, CDR2 YYDKDF (reference sequence). CDR3 bases: TGTGCCACCAGCAGAGGAAGCAGGGGCGCACCTACCCTAGGGGGCTACACCTTC. This codes for CATSRGSRGAPTLGGYTF.

This chain joins TRBV19 and TRBJ1-5; TRBD1 might be the D (6 bases). The germline CDR1 and CDR2 sequences are LNHDA and SQIVND (reference sequence). The length of the CDR3 is 13 residues. The V and J ends lost 9 bases and 5 bases respectively, with 14 bases between them. This chain's CDR3 is CASHKGVHQPQHF. The CDR3 coding sequence is TGTGCCAGCCATAAGGGGGTTCATCAGCCCCAGCATTTT.

The chain carries TRBV20-1 and TRBJ1-1; possibly TRBD1 for D (5 bases). Germline V gene lookup returns CDR1 DFQATT and CDR2 SNEGSKA (reference sequence). The CDR3 contains 9 residues. Trimming cost V 6 bases and J 8 bases, with 7 bases left between them. CDR3 DNA: TGCAGTGCAAGACAGGAAGCTTTCTTT. Amino acid sequence: CSARQEAFF.

This rearrangement joins TRBV30 to TRBJ2-2; D is undetermined. The V end lost 1 base, the J end lost 5 bases, and 5 bases lay between the germline ends. The CDR3 is made up of 12 amino acids. Germline V CDR1 and CDR2: GTSNPN, SVGIG (reference sequence). Here the CDR3 reads CAWSGRTGELFF. Written as DNA, the CDR3 is TGTGCCTGGAGTGGTAGGACCGGGGAGCTGTTTTTT. The entire variable domain, with the rest obtained from reference TRBV30 and TRBJ2-2, is as follows: SQTIHQWPATLVQPVGSPLSLECTVEGTSNPNLYWYRQAAGRGLQLLFYSVGIGQISSEVPQNLSASRPQDRQFILSSKKLLLSDSGFYLCAWSGRTGELFFGEGSRLTVL.

This chain connects TRBV4-3 to TRBJ2-7, with D possibly TRBD1 on 5 matching bases. The CDR3 is 15 residues long. V lost 1 base to trimming and J lost 3 bases, with 13 bases between them. CDR1 is LGHNA, CDR2 YSLEER, per germline. The CDR3 DNA reads as TGCGCCAGCAGCCAAGTATGGCAGGGTGGCTACGAGCAGTACTTC. Translation gives CASSQVWQGGYEQYF.

The chain combines TRBV6-5 with TRBJ2-7; 7 bases agree with TRBD1. Germline values: CDR1 MNHEY, CDR2 SVGAGI. V dropped 7 bases and J dropped 2; count of bases not matched to a gene: 8. The CDR3 runs 14 residues. This chain's CDR3 is CASKGQQGPYEQYF. DNA for the CDR3: TGTGCCAGCAAGGGACAGCAAGGCCCCTACGAGCAGTACTTC.

The chain uses TRBV27 and TRBJ2-7; D is perhaps TRBD1 (6 bases). V dropped 2 bases and J dropped 3 bases, with 14 bases sitting between them. The CDR3 loop spans 15 amino acids. CDR1 and CDR2 from the germline V gene are MNHEY and SMNVEV (reference sequence). In DNA form, the CDR3 reads TGTGCCAGCAGTTTAGCAGGGGCCAGTTTCTACGAGCAGTACTTC. Translation gives CASSLAGASFYEQYF.